The following is a TCR beta chain sequence with its context. Its antigen is unidentified. This specimen belongs to a study of cytomegalovirus exposure and HLA in healthy donors. General study findings and limits: A later analysis showed TCR association rates differing by HLA locus, peaking at DRB1 and lowest at HLA-C.

Primers for the PCR totalled 60 Vbeta and 13 Jbeta. Clones were read by immunoSEQ multiplex PCR, and TCRdb kept only the in-frame ones, dropping some. The sample gives about 130,000 clones, more than 75% of which show up once; approximately 13% is in the top ten. The CDR3 length is 17 residues. The V end was cut by 0 bases, the J end by 5 bases, with 19 bases between. The germline V gene has CDR1 MRHNA and CDR2 SNTAGT. The chain couples TRBV6-4 to TRBJ1-2; perhaps TRBD1 as D (5 bases). The origin of this receptor is a woman aged 60-75 years in good health and CMV-seropositive. The specimen was PBMCs. As DNA, the CDR3 is TGTGCCAGCAGTGACTCGAGTCAGGGCACCAGCTTATATGGCTACACCTTC. Its translation is CASSDSSQGTSLYGYTF.